This T cell receptor (beta chain) stems from a study of early T cells in non-severe SARS-CoV-2 infection. The overall study: Sequenced bulk RNA came from whole blood that was unsorted, and chains were unpaired.

This clonotype has ten or more counts. Its antigen is unidentified. Study-level results: Private and CD4 specificities were missed by VDJdb matching, which favored anti-spike CD8 responses.

Attachment of unique molecular identifiers was made to individual cDNA molecules. Via MiXCR, TCRdb re-called the 5' RACE reads, giving one row per CDR3 protein. Of some 82,000 distinct CDR3 sequences in the sample, 5.5% to 7.5% were seen once. V lost 3 bases and J lost 7, with 15 bases in between. The CDR3 sequence is 15 residues long. Germline V CDR1 and CDR2: MNHNS, SASEGT. Material for sequencing was whole blood. The chain combines TRBV6-1 with TRBJ1-4; D remains ambiguous. This receptor was identified in an adult who was a healthcare worker with PCR-confirmed SARS-CoV-2 infection or an uninfected control (not recorded which). The CDR3 DNA follows: TGTGCCAGCAGTGATGGCGGCCCCGGTCGTGAAAAACTGTTTTTT. Its protein product is CASSDGGPGREKLFF.